This TCR beta chain originates from a study of Graves' ophthalmopathy and Graves' hyperthyroidism. Study background: A follow-up of 18 months without ophthalmopathy meant that hyperthyroidism was stable. Overall study findings and caveats: Ophthalmopathy cases were distinguished from stable hyperthyroidism by a 13-signature model, reaching about 90% sensitivity and approximately 83% specificity.

Hyperthyroidism patients were newly diagnosed, ill under 2 months, and aged 18 to 65 years. If patients had other autoimmune diseases, uncontrolled infections, pregnancy or lactation, they were excluded. The table lists this clonotype with a few counts. The antigen is not known. Germline values: CDR1 SEHNR, CDR2 FQNEAQ (reference sequence). CDR3 size: 15 residues. V lost 1 base, J lost 5 bases, and 15 bases lay in between. As the template, RNA transcripts were used to amplify TCR beta CDR3 regions. An opening RT-PCR round employed HTBI primers and preceded a second-round multiplex PCR. TCRdb ran MiXCR on the multiplex PCR reads and lists one entry per CDR3 protein. The profile covers more than 1,000,000 distinct CDR3 sequences, with roughly 35% appearing a single time and approximately 12% taken by the ten largest.

V usage is TRBV7-9 and J usage is TRBJ2-7; D is perhaps TRBD2 (5 bases). The sequence was collected from an adult man with Graves' hyperthyroidism. The sequenced material came from peripheral blood or thyroid tissue (not recorded which). CDR3 DNA: TGTGCCAGCAGCTTAGTGTTAGGACTCCGGAACGAGCAGTACTTC. It translates to CASSLVLGLRNEQYF.